The 11 T cell receptor beta chains reported below all come from one sample, sequenced in a study of shared clonotypes between healthy human individuals (TCRdb year 2020). Library preparation was by the immunoSEQ multiplex PCR assay. The table comes from immuneACCESS by way of TCRdb, which keeps in-frame sequences with V and J called. Part of the clones is missing from these tables; in studies checked, under half for an unresolved V gene and the rest for unknown reasons. In this sample the table shows some 2,100,000 clones, about 93% of which occur a single time. The ten largest clones capture around 1.7% of the sample. For the CD8 naive samples, CD45RO-negative cells were positively selected for CCR7, yielding a CD45RA+CCR7+ population from which TemRA cells were excluded. Sequenced input: naive CD8+ T cells from PBMCs. The cell subset or site label on this specimen signifies: CD45RA+CCR7+. The receptors originated from a man between 18 and 35 years old in good health. Some clones in this sample may be carry-over from other donors' samples.

The chain has TRBV30 and TRBJ2-5, with D perhaps TRBD1 (5 bases). The CDR3 extends over 13 amino acids. Per germline, CDR1 GTSNPN and CDR2 SVGIG (reference sequence). In DNA form, the CDR3 reads TGTGCTTATACCCAGGGCGTTACGAGGTTCCAGTACTTC. This gives the protein CAYTQGVTRFQYF.

This clone was counted a single time. The chain has TRBV7-3 and TRBJ2-3; D not resolved. The V gene lost 5 bases and the J gene lost 4 bases, with 10 bases spanning the gap. In germline, CDR1 is SGHTA, CDR2 FQGTGA. The CDR3 contains 13 residues. CDR3 sequence reads: CASSAQEPDTQYF. CDR3 DNA sequence: TGTGCCAGCAGCGCCCAGGAGCCAGATACGCAGTATTTT.

This chain uses TRBV9 with TRBJ2-2; 8 positions match TRBD2. The CDR3 has 17 amino acids. V lost 0 bases and J lost 6; bases outside the gene matches: 10. Germline V gene lookup returns CDR1 SGDLS and CDR2 YYNGEE. CDR3 DNA sequence: TGTGCCAGCAGCGTAGCTTCAGGACTAGCTTTTGCCGGGGAGCTGTTTTTT. This sequence encodes CASSVASGLAFAGELFF. Based on the CDR3 plus reference TRBV9 and TRBJ2-2, the full variable domain is DSGVTQTPKHLITATGQRVTLRCSPRSGDLSVYWYQQSLDQGLQFLIQYYNGEERAKGNILERFSAQQFPDLHSELNLSSLELGDSALYFCASSVASGLAFAGELFFGEGSRLTVL.

V usage is TRBV5-1 and J usage is TRBJ1-4, with 9 nucleotides matching TRBD1. Germline values: CDR1 SGHRS, CDR2 YFSETQ. The CDR3 has 14 residues. Trimming cost V 4 bases and J 8 bases; bases outside gene matches: 6. The CDR3 bases are TGCGCCAGCAGCCTGACAGGGGGTTTCGAAAAACTGTTTTTT. Protein product: CASSLTGGFEKLFF. Supplemented by reference TRBV5-1 and TRBJ1-4, the full variable domain reads KAGVTQTPRYLIKTRGQQVTLSCSPISGHRSVSWYQQTPGQGLQFLFEYFSETQRNKGNFPGRFSGRQFSNSRSEMNVSTLELGDSALYLCASSLTGGFEKLFFGSGTQLSVL.

As concerns this clone: Other DNA sequences within the sample encode an identical CDR3. The chain has TRBV27 and TRBJ2-2; unclear D gene. Germline values: CDR1 MNHEY, CDR2 SMNVEV (reference sequence). This CDR3 spans 13 amino acids. The V gene lost 5 bases and the J gene lost 6 bases, with 10 bases spanning the gap. DNA for the CDR3: TGTGCCAGCAGTCCCTTAGGTGCCGGGGAGCTGTTTTTT. This sequence encodes CASSPLGAGELFF.

In regard to this clone: This sample includes further DNA sequences coding for the same CDR3. This chain uses TRBV5-1 with TRBJ2-1, with D tentatively TRBD1 (6 bases). Germline loops: CDR1 SGHRS, CDR2 YFSETQ. V lost 4 bases and J lost 10, with 9 bases in between. The CDR3 is made up of 11 amino acids. This CDR3 reads CASSLGTEQFF. The CDR3 DNA is TGCGCCAGCAGCCTCGGGACAGAGCAGTTCTTC.

The chain combines TRBV4-1 with TRBJ2-5; D not resolved. CDR3 length equals 14 residues. Trimming removed 0 bases from V and 7 bases from J, with 12 bases in between. CDR1 is MGHRA, CDR2 YSYEKL, per germline. CDR3 sequence reads: CASSQDYDFGTQYF. The CDR3 DNA is TGCGCCAGCAGCCAAGATTATGACTTTGGGACCCAGTACTTC.

The chain carries TRBV9 and TRBJ2-3, with 7 bases fitting TRBD1. The length of the CDR3 is 16 residues. The V and J ends lost 0 bases and 2 bases, in that order; junction bases with no gene match: 6. The germline V gene has CDR1 SGDLS and CDR2 YYNGEE. Written as DNA, the CDR3 is TGTGCCAGCAGCGTAGTTTGGACAGGAGACACAGATACGCAGTATTTT. Protein product: CASSVVWTGDTDTQYF.

The chain joins TRBV19 to TRBJ2-1, with TRBD1 as a possible D gene (6 bases). CDR1 is LNHDA and CDR2 is SQIVND in the germline V gene (reference sequence). Trimming pared 8 bases from V and 2 bases from J, leaving 19 bases between. This CDR3 contains 16 residues. The CDR3 loop is CASGMTGAKPYNEQFF. CDR3 coding DNA: TGTGCCAGTGGAATGACAGGCGCCAAACCCTACAATGAGCAGTTCTTC.

As DNA, the CDR3 is TGTGCCAGCAGCCGCCCTTTCGAAGGCCGGACTGAAGCTTTCTTT. This gives the protein CASSRPFEGRTEAFF. The genes are TRBV6-5 and TRBJ1-1; D ambiguous. Trimming removed 6 bases at V and 5 bases at J, with 19 bases between. The CDR3 spans 15 residues. Germline loops: CDR1 MNHEY, CDR2 SVGAGI.

The chain carries TRBV5-1 and TRBJ1-4; no clear D. Germline V gives CDR1 SGHRS, CDR2 YFSETQ. The V gene lost 1 base and the J gene lost 0 bases, with 13 bases spanning the gap. CDR3 length: 17 residues. CDR3 nucleotides: TGCGCCAGCAGCTTGTGGGATCCCAGTGCAACTAATGAAAAACTGTTTTTT. Translation gives CASSLWDPSATNEKLFF.